A selection of T cell receptor beta chains follows, all from one sample in a study of blood T cell repertoires in COVID-19. Here immunoSEQ multiplex PCR was the method, and the copy in TCRdb shows in-frame clones only, minus some. Among some 160,000 clones listed, roughly 89% were seen once. Sequenced input: peripheral blood. Receptors originate from a woman between 65 and 79 years old with COVID-19, enrolled during active disease. Each CDR3 is given without its conserved first and last residue. The size of a clone is reported for some rows only, either as once, few or many, or as a class for expanded clones.

>TRBV19|-|16|TRBJ2-4
ASSKPPGTGLAKNIQY
>TRBV7-2|-|15|TRBJ2-5
ASSLRPSVEGRETQY
>TRBV2|-|11|TRBJ2-5
ASRTTGAETQY
>TRBV5-1|-|13|TRBJ2-3
ASSKQASSTDTQY
>TRBV19|-|13|TRBJ1-5
ATNIGEYSNQPQH
>TRBV2|-|13|TRBJ1-3
ASSLVGGSGNTIY
>TRBV9|-|12|TRBJ1-6
ASSGGPINSPLH
>TRBV5-6|once|13|TRBJ1-1
ASSSIRGLNTEAF
>TRBV19|-|10|TRBJ2-5
AGRGGGETQY
>TRBV15|once|14|TRBJ2-1
ATSRDGGAYYNEQF
>TRBV5-6|-|12|TRBJ2-1
ASSRDSSYNEQF
>TRBV10-3|-|13|TRBJ1-2
AISESDRVRYGYT
>TRBV25-1|-|12|TRBJ1-6
ASSRTGDGSPLH
>TRBV2|-|15|TRBJ2-6
ASSERTGLGWANVLT
>TRBV5-1|-|13|TRBJ2-2
ASSGGRQGAGELF
>TRBV5-1|-|13|TRBJ1-6
ASSLVGQLNSPLH
>TRBV7-9|-|13|TRBJ2-2
ASSFAGGRTGELF
>TRBV9|once|12|TRBJ2-1
ASSVVHQNNEQF
>TRBV5-6|-|14|TRBJ2-2
ASSADRGLNTGELF
>TRBV6-6|once|10|TRBJ1-2
ASTVGNYGYT
>TRBV7-6|-|12|TRBJ2-5
ASSPVRGGETQY
>TRBV24-1|-|13|TRBJ2-1
ATSVPRDRFNEQF
>TRBV29-1|-|12|TRBJ1-4
SVEAGAGNEKLF